These 17 T cell receptor beta chains were sequenced from one sample in a study of CD4+ T cells in melanoma. Some clones are missing from TCRdb's copy, which holds only in-frame ones; the method was immunoSEQ multiplex PCR. The sample lists 10,000 to 13,000 clones; approximately 72% were seen once. The sequenced sample consisted of cells from a culture (not recorded whether cultured in vitro). The receptors here all came from a human donor with melanoma.

This clone was recorded once. V is TRBV7-3 and J is TRBJ2-5, with D perhaps TRBD1 (5 bases). The V end was cut by 0 bases, the J end by 1 base, with 9 bases between. Per germline, CDR1 SGHTA and CDR2 FQGTGA. This CDR3 is 15 amino acids long. Here the CDR3 reads CASSLTSRAQETQYF. The CDR3 DNA is TGTGCCAGCAGCTTAACGTCCAGGGCCCAAGAGACCCAGTACTTC.

V usage is TRBV5-1 and J usage is TRBJ1-6; 9 nucleotides match TRBD1. The ends lost 4 bases at V and 9 bases at J; junction bases unmatched: 11. CDR3 length: 16 amino acids. Looked up from germline, CDR1 is SGHRS and CDR2 is YFSETQ. Here the CDR3 reads CASSRGGGQGSSPLHF. The CDR3, as DNA: TGCGCCAGCAGCCGCGGGGGAGGACAGGGGAGTTCACCCCTCCACTTT.

This sequence joins TRBV7-9 and TRBJ1-4; no definite D call. Germline V gene sequence: CDR1 SEHNR, CDR2 FQNEAQ (reference sequence). Trimming took off 5 bases at V and 0 bases at J, with 13 bases between the two ends. This CDR3 region has 16 residues. CDR3 residues: CASSRASGTTNEKLFF. The CDR3 DNA is TGTGCCAGCAGCCGCGCCTCCGGGACAACTAATGAAAAACTGTTTTTT.

This clone was counted between two and nine times. The chain employs TRBV7-9 and TRBJ1-1; D possibly corresponds to TRBD1 (5 bases). The germline V gene encodes CDR1 SEHNR and CDR2 FQNEAQ (reference sequence). This CDR3 is built from 14 residues. V shed 8 bases and J shed 2 bases, with 15 bases lying between them. CDR3 sequence: CASGKGHLNTEAFF. In DNA form, the CDR3 reads TGTGCCAGCGGCAAAGGACACCTAAACACTGAAGCTTTCTTT.

CDR3 residues: CASSVGTHSGNTIYF. The CDR3 DNA reads TGTGCCAGCAGCGTAGGGACACACTCTGGAAACACCATATATTTT. The chain joins TRBV9 to TRBJ1-3; TRBD1 might be the D (5 bases). Trimming took off 0 bases at V and 0 bases at J, with 7 bases between the two ends. The CDR3 is 15 amino acids. Germline V gene sequence: CDR1 SGDLS, CDR2 YYNGEE.

The chain employs TRBV29-1 and TRBJ2-7; D gene ambiguous. CDR1 and CDR2 (germline): SQVTM, ANQGSEA. CDR3 size: 12 residues. V was trimmed by 4 bases and J by 4 bases, leaving 11 bases between them. The CDR3 sequence: CSVGETRYEQYF. The CDR3 DNA follows: TGCAGCGTTGGTGAGACACGATACGAGCAGTACTTC.

The J gene is TRBJ2-3, the V gene TRBV5-6, with 7 bases that match TRBD1. The CDR3 spans 14 residues. V gave up 2 bases and J gave up 2 bases; unmatched junction bases: 2. From germline, CDR1 is SGHDT and CDR2 YYEEEE. The CDR3 here is CASSLRGPTDTQYF. CDR3 DNA: TGTGCCAGCAGCTTAAGGGGGCCCACAGATACGCAGTATTTT.

This clone was found a few times. The chain joins TRBV19 to TRBJ1-5; weak D call: TRBD1 (6 bases). Trimming pared 6 bases from V and 7 bases from J, leaving 19 bases between. CDR1 is LNHDA and CDR2 is SQIVND in the germline V gene (reference sequence). This CDR3 region has 15 residues. The CDR3 region is CASRARGGPGQPQHF. In DNA, the CDR3 is TGTGCCAGTAGGGCCAGAGGGGGACCCGGGCAGCCCCAGCATTTT.

Note on this clone: This same CDR3 is encoded by further DNA sequences in the sample. The V gene is TRBV20-1, the J gene TRBJ2-7; tentatively, D is TRBD1 or TRBD2 (5 bases each). Germline lookup yields CDR1 DFQATT and CDR2 SNEGSKA (reference sequence). The CDR3 extends over 11 amino acids. Trimming took 6 bases from V and 6 from J, leaving 12 bases between them. For the CDR3, the DNA is TGCAGTGCGAGGGCCGGGACCGAGCAGTACTTC. Protein sequence: CSARAGTEQYF.

In its sample, this clone was seen a few times. The CDR3 spells CASSVGTDHQPQHF. As DNA, the CDR3 is TGTGCCAGCAGCGTTGGGACAGATCATCAGCCCCAGCATTTT. V usage is TRBV9 and J usage is TRBJ1-5; 7 nucleotides agree with TRBD1. The CDR3 has 14 amino acids. J was trimmed by 5 bases and V by 2 bases; bases with no gene match: 4. CDR1 and CDR2 (germline): SGDLS, YYNGEE. Combining the CDR3 with reference TRBV9 and TRBJ1-5 gives the whole variable domain DSGVTQTPKHLITATGQRVTLRCSPRSGDLSVYWYQQSLDQGLQFLIQYYNGEERAKGNILERFSAQQFPDLHSELNLSSLELGDSALYFCASSVGTDHQPQHFGDGTRLSIL.

The V and J genes are TRBV7-9 and TRBJ2-5; 7 bases line up with TRBD2. This CDR3 contains 17 residues. From germline, CDR1 is SEHNR and CDR2 FQNEAQ (reference sequence). Trimming removed 2 bases from V and 2 bases from J; junction bases left unmatched: 11. As DNA, the CDR3 is TGTGCCAGCAGCTTAAACCTCGCGCTAGCGGTACAAGAGACCCAGTACTTC. It encodes CASSLNLALAVQETQYF.

This clone was found a few times. The chain links TRBV6-1 to TRBJ1-6, with TRBD1 as a possible D gene (5 bases). This CDR3 region has 16 residues. The germline CDR1 and CDR2 sequences are MNHNS and SASEGT. Deletions cut 2 bases from V and 7 bases from J, with 15 bases between. CDR3 protein: CASSELIGRANSPLHF. CDR3 in DNA: TGTGCCAGCAGTGAACTAATCGGCAGGGCGAATTCACCCCTCCACTTT.

The V gene is TRBV29-1, the J gene TRBJ1-4, with D perhaps TRBD1 (5 bases). Germline V gene data show CDR1 as SQVTM and CDR2 as ANQGSEA. The CDR3 runs to 14 residues. Trimming cost V 7 bases and J 8 bases, with 20 bases left between them. The CDR3 spells CSARPGGSGEKLFF. The CDR3 nucleotides read TGCAGCGCCAGACCGGGGGGAAGTGGGGAAAAACTGTTTTTT.

V is TRBV2 and J is TRBJ2-4; 9 bases match TRBD2. Germline CDR1 SNHLY, CDR2 FYNNEI. With V trimmed by 3 bases and J by 7 bases, 16 bases remained unmatched. The CDR3 runs to 18 residues. The CDR3 nucleotides read TGTGCCAGCAGTGATATTCCAGCGGGGGGCCTCCGGAGGAACATTCAGTACTTC. It translates to CASSDIPAGGLRRNIQYF.

The chain has TRBV4-1 and TRBJ1-5; D call uncertain. Germline values: CDR1 MGHRA, CDR2 YSYEKL. V shed 0 bases and J shed 4 bases, with 19 bases lying between them. This CDR3 comprises 18 residues. The chain's CDR3 is CASSQEAPAASLNQPQHF. The CDR3, as DNA: TGCGCCAGCAGCCAAGAGGCCCCAGCAGCCTCCCTTAATCAGCCCCAGCATTTT.

V is TRBV4-1 and J is TRBJ1-2, with D unresolved. Trimming took off 1 base at V and 8 bases at J, with 26 bases between the two ends. The CDR3 has 18 amino acids. CDR1 is MGHRA, CDR2 YSYEKL, per germline. The CDR3 bases are TGCGCCAGCAGCCAAGTTTTCAGGTTCCGGGGTCCGGCGGTGGGCTACACCTTC. This encodes CASSQVFRFRGPAVGYTF.

The rearrangement links TRBV2 to TRBJ2-1, with a possible D match to TRBD2 (5 bases). The CDR3 loop spans 15 amino acids. Germline-derived CDR1 and CDR2 are SNHLY and FYNNEI. V lost 4 bases and J 4 bases, leaving 14 bases between the germline ends. This CDR3 is CASSVGGEPYNEQFF. The DNA of the CDR3 is TGTGCCAGCAGTGTCGGAGGAGAGCCTTACAATGAGCAGTTCTTC.